One and the same sample provided the 21 T cell receptor beta chains below, sequenced in a study of T cell changes during pregnancy in multiple sclerosis. This table comes from immunoSEQ multiplex PCR, and its TCRdb copy is limited to in-frame clones, with some not included. The sample consists of under 75,000 clones, roughly 92% of them appearing once. Sequencing used CD8+ T cells from peripheral blood mononuclear cells, obtained in the second trimester of pregnancy. These receptors were taken from a female donor with multiple sclerosis, enrolled in a pregnancy study.

The rearrangement links TRBV27 to TRBJ1-5, with D uncertain. V lost 2 bases, J lost 6 bases, and 11 bases lay in between. This CDR3 is built from 14 residues. The germline V gene encodes CDR1 MNHEY and CDR2 SMNVEV (reference sequence). Here the CDR3 reads CASSLAALGQPQHF. CDR3 bases: TGTGCCAGCAGTTTAGCGGCCCTGGGTCAGCCCCAGCATTTT.

The chain joins TRBV5-6 to TRBJ1-1, with 8 bases fitting TRBD1. V lost 3 bases, J lost 1 base, and 2 bases stayed unmatched. The length of the CDR3 is 14 residues. CDR1 is SGHDT, CDR2 YYEEEE, per germline. CDR3 in DNA: TGTGCCAGCAGCTGGGGACAGGAGAACACTGAAGCTTTCTTT. As protein: CASSWGQENTEAFF.

The rearrangement joins TRBV5-6 to TRBJ2-2, with 7 bases identical to TRBD1. V was clipped by 1 base and J by 1 base; unmatched bases: 10. This CDR3 spans 18 amino acids. Germline V gives CDR1 SGHDT, CDR2 YYEEEE. The CDR3 sequence: CASSLFALGTVNTGELFF. For the CDR3, the DNA is TGTGCCAGCAGCTTGTTTGCCTTGGGGACAGTGAACACCGGGGAGCTGTTTTTT.

V gene TRBV9 combines with J gene TRBJ2-1, with a weak D call TRBD2 (5 bases). Looked up from germline, CDR1 is SGDLS and CDR2 is YYNGEE. V lost 5 bases and J lost 0, with 9 bases in between. This CDR3 contains 14 residues. CDR3 DNA: TGTGCCAGCAGTCCTAGCCCCTCCTACAATGAGCAGTTCTTC. Protein sequence: CASSPSPSYNEQFF.

This rearrangement joins TRBV7-9 to TRBJ2-3, with a possible D match to TRBD2 (6 bases). V shed 5 bases and J shed 11 bases, with 17 bases lying between them. The CDR3 totals 13 residues. Germline values: CDR1 SEHNR, CDR2 FQNEAQ (reference sequence). The CDR3 DNA is TGTGCCAGCAGCCCCGGATGGGACTTCGGGCAGTATTTT. Translation: CASSPGWDFGQYF.

The CDR3 DNA reads as TGTGCCAGTGGGAGGGGGTTAGCCAAAAACATTCAGTACTTC. Translation: CASGRGLAKNIQYF. This chain joins TRBV19 and TRBJ2-4; D is perhaps TRBD2 (7 bases). The CDR3 totals 14 residues. Per the germline V gene, CDR1 is LNHDA and CDR2 is SQIVND (reference sequence). V dropped 8 bases and J dropped 0 bases, with 11 bases sitting between them.

The chain uses TRBV15 and TRBJ2-2; D is unclear. This CDR3 contains 14 residues. Between the trimmed V and J ends, which lost 1 base and 7 bases, there was a span of 10 bases. The germline V gene has CDR1 LNHNV and CDR2 YYDKDF (reference sequence). The CDR3 spells CATSRGFGRGELFF. The CDR3 DNA sequence: TGTGCCACCAGCAGAGGTTTTGGCCGCGGGGAGCTGTTTTTT.

The rearrangement joins TRBV11-2 to TRBJ2-7, with 10 bases lining up with TRBD2. This CDR3 comprises 15 residues. Germline V gene lookup returns CDR1 SGHAT and CDR2 FQNNGV. Trimming cost V 5 bases and J 2 bases; bases outside gene matches: 6. CDR3 DNA: TGTGCCAGCAGCGCCGGACTAGCGGTTACCTACGAGCAGTACTTC. Encoded protein: CASSAGLAVTYEQYF. Complete variable domain (other parts from reference TRBV11-2 and TRBJ2-7): EAGVAQSPRYKIIEKRQSVAFWCNPISGHATLYWYQQILGQGPKLLIQFQNNGVVDDSQLPKDRFSAERLKGVDSTLKIQPAKLEDSAVYLCASSAGLAVTYEQYFGPGTRLTVT.

This clone was counted once. The chain uses TRBV12-5 and TRBJ1-5, with unresolved D. The CDR3 runs 14 residues. V dropped 7 bases and J dropped 0 bases, with 10 bases sitting between them. Per the germline V gene, CDR1 is LGHNT and CDR2 is FRNRAP. DNA for the CDR3: TGTGCTAGTGCCGGCGGTTATAGCAATCAGCCCCAGCATTTT. Protein: CASAGGYSNQPQHF.

The V call is TRBV7-9, the J call TRBJ2-7, with D unresolved. Trimming pared 4 bases from V and 1 base from J, leaving 14 bases between. CDR1 SEHNR and CDR2 FQNEAQ come from the germline V gene (reference sequence). The CDR3 has 15 residues. CDR3 bases: TGTGCCAGCAGCTCGACTCCGCTTGTATCCTACGAGCAGTACTTC. Protein product: CASSSTPLVSYEQYF.

The chain combines TRBV7-9 with TRBJ2-7, with 13 positions matching TRBD2. The J segment lost 4 bases and the V segment lost 4 bases, leaving 10 bases of the junction unmatched. The CDR3 extends over 17 amino acids. Germline V gene lookup returns CDR1 SEHNR and CDR2 FQNEAQ (reference sequence). For the CDR3, the DNA is TGTGCCAGCAGCTCACGAAGGGGACTAGCGGGATCTTACGAGCAGTACTTC. It yields the protein CASSSRRGLAGSYEQYF.

This clone was detected once. This chain joins TRBV4-2 and TRBJ1-2; D perhaps matches TRBD1 (6 bases). The length of the CDR3 is 16 residues. Germline V CDR1 and CDR2: LGHNA, YNFKEQ. V was clipped by 1 base and J by 6 bases, with 18 bases between them. CDR3 sequence (DNA): TGTGCCAGCAGCCAAGCGGGCCCGGACAGTTTTGATGGCTACACCTTC. Encoded protein: CASSQAGPDSFDGYTF.

The chain joins TRBV5-5 to TRBJ2-7; 7 bases match TRBD1. V lost 4 bases, J lost 1 base, and 8 bases stayed unmatched. CDR3 length equals 15 residues. Germline CDR1 and CDR2: SGHKS and YYEKEE (reference sequence). Here the CDR3 reads CASSPTWDRSYEQYF. The CDR3 coding sequence is TGTGCCAGCAGCCCTACTTGGGACAGATCCTACGAGCAGTACTTC.

The rearrangement links TRBV19 to TRBJ1-4, with a possible D match to TRBD1 (6 bases). V was trimmed by 4 bases and J by 8 bases, leaving 8 bases between them. Germline V gives CDR1 LNHDA, CDR2 SQIVND (reference sequence). The CDR3 runs 12 residues. CDR3 sequence reads: CASSTQGEKLFF. In DNA, the CDR3 is TGTGCCAGTAGTACCCAGGGGGAAAAACTGTTTTTT.

The genes are TRBV21-1 and TRBJ1-4; the tabulated D call, TRBD1, remains unverified against the DNA. TRBV21-1 is flagged as a pseudogene. The length of the CDR3 is 15 residues. In nucleotides, the CDR3 is TGTGCCAGCAGCAAAGACAGGGCCGATAATGAAAAACTGTTTTTT. This gives the protein CASSKDRADNEKLFF.

This chain joins TRBV27 and TRBJ2-7; tentative D call: TRBD2 (6 bases). The length of the CDR3 is 12 residues. Germline CDR1 and CDR2: MNHEY and SMNVEV (reference sequence). Trimming took 6 bases from V and 2 from J, leaving 8 bases between them. DNA of the CDR3: TGTGCCAGCAGCTCGGGAGCCTACGAGCAGTACTTC. Translating it yields CASSSGAYEQYF.

This chain connects TRBV27 to TRBJ1-1; possible D gene TRBD1, 5 bases. The CDR3 is 13 residues long. Germline loops: CDR1 MNHEY, CDR2 SMNVEV (reference sequence). Trimming removed 0 bases at V and 11 bases at J, with 13 bases between. CDR3 sequence (DNA): TGTGCCAGCAGTTTATCATCGGGCTCAGGGGCTTTCTTT. Translating gives CASSLSSGSGAFF.

The chain combines TRBV19 with TRBJ1-4; perhaps TRBD1 as D (5 bases). Germline V gene data show CDR1 as LNHDA and CDR2 as SQIVND (reference sequence). V lost 1 base and J lost 3, with 9 bases in between. The CDR3 has 15 amino acids. The CDR3: CASSIGGGANEKLFF. CDR3 in DNA: TGTGCCAGTAGTATAGGCGGGGGAGCTAATGAAAAACTGTTTTTT.

By share of the sample, this clone is medium-sized. DNA for the CDR3: TGCAGTGCTCGAAGACTAGTCGAGCAGTACTTC. Its translation: CSARRLVEQYF. The chain uses TRBV20-1 and TRBJ2-7; possibly TRBD2 for D (6 bases). Germline CDR1 and CDR2: DFQATT and SNEGSKA (reference sequence). V lost 5 bases, J lost 6 bases, and 11 bases lay in between. CDR3 size: 11 residues.

The chain links TRBV29-1 to TRBJ1-1; 9 bases map to TRBD1. Germline V gives CDR1 SQVTM, CDR2 ANQGSEA. Trimming cost V 6 bases and J 4 bases; bases outside gene matches: 9. The CDR3 contains 14 residues. Written as DNA, the CDR3 is TGCAGCGTAGTGGACAGGGGAAGATTCACTGAAGCTTTCTTT. Its protein product is CSVVDRGRFTEAFF.

This sequence joins TRBV19 and TRBJ2-1; D possibly corresponds to TRBD2 (6 bases). Trimming removed 3 bases at V and 5 bases at J, with 11 bases between. Germline values: CDR1 LNHDA, CDR2 SQIVND (reference sequence). CDR3 size: 14 residues. CDR3 sequence: CASSIFGLNNEQFF. DNA of the CDR3: TGTGCCAGTAGTATCTTCGGACTAAACAATGAGCAGTTCTTC.